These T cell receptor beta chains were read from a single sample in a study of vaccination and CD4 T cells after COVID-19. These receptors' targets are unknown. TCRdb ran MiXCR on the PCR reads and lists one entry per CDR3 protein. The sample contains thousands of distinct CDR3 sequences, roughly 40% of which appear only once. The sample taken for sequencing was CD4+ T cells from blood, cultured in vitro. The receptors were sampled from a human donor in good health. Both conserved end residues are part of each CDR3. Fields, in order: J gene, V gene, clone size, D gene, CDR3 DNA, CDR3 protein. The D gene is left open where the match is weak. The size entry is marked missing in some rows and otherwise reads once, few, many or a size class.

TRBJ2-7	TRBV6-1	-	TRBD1	TGTGCCAGCAGCCGCGGGGACAGGGTTAAAAACGAGCAGTACTTC	CASSRGDRVKNEQYF
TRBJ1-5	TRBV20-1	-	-	TGCAGTGCTGGCAGGGGTCGGGACAATCAGCCCCAGCATTTT	CSAGRGRDNQPQHF
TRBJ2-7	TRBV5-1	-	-	TGCGCCAGCAGCTTGACAGGGCTAGGATCCTACGAGCAGTACTTC	CASSLTGLGSYEQYF
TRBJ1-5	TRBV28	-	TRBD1	TGTGCCAGCAGTTTACGCGCAGGGGGCGGGAATCAGCCCCAGCATTTT	CASSLRAGGGNQPQHF
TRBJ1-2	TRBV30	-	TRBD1	TGTGCCTGGAGTGTAGAGGACAGGGGGCTTAGGTATGGCTACACCTTC	CAWSVEDRGLRYGYTF
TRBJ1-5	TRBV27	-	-	TGTGCCAGCAGTTTAGAGAGGGGGGATCAGCCCCAGCATTTT	CASSLERGDQPQHF
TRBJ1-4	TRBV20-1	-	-	TGCAGTGCTACTGGGGGAGGTGAAAAACTGTTTTTT	CSATGGGEKLFF
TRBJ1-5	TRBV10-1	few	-	TGCGCCAGCAGTGGGGGCCTAAATCAGCCCCAGCATTTT	CASSGGLNQPQHF
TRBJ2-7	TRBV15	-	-	TGTGCCACCAGCAGAGATAAGGGGATGGCCGAGCAGTACTTC	CATSRDKGMAEQYF
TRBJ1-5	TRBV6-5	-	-	TGTGCCAGCAGTTACTCGACGGTTTTCCGGGGGCAGCCCCAGCATTTT	CASSYSTVFRGQPQHF
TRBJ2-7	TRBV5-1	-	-	TGCGCCAGCAGCGAATTTCAGGCACTCTCCTACGAGCAGTACTTC	CASSEFQALSYEQYF
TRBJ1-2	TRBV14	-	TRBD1	TGTGCCAGCAGCCAAACGACAGGGAGACCTATTTTGGATGGCTACACCTTC	CASSQTTGRPILDGYTF
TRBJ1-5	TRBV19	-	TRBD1	TGTGCCAGTAAGCGGGACAGGGATTTTAGCAATCAGCCCCAGCATTTT	CASKRDRDFSNQPQHF
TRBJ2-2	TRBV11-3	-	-	TGTGCCAGCAGCTTAGGGGAAGGTTTCGCGGGGACGAACACCGGGGAGCTGTTTTTT	CASSLGEGFAGTNTGELFF
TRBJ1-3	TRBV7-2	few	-	TGTGCCAGCAGCTTAGTAGGGAATAGGAACACCATATATTTT	CASSLVGNRNTIYF
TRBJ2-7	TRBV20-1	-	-	TGCAGTGCTAGTCAGGTTCTCGGGTACGAGCAGTACTTC	CSASQVLGYEQYF
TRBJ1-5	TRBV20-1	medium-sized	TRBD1	TGCAGTGTTCCGGGACAGGGGCTTAGCAATCAGCCCCAGCATTTT	CSVPGQGLSNQPQHF
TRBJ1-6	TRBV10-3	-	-	TGTGCCATCAGTGAGTCGGGGGCGGGTACCAATTCACCCCTCCACTTT	CAISESGAGTNSPLHF
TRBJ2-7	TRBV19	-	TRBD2	TGTGCCAGTAGTAGGCCCCGGACTAGCGGGGTAACCTACGAGCAGTACTTC	CASSRPRTSGVTYEQYF
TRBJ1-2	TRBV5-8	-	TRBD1	TGTGCCAGCAGCTTCAGACAGGGTAGGGGCTACACCTTC	CASSFRQGRGYTF
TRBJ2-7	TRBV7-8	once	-	TGTGCCAGCAGCTCTACTAGGATAGGCTACGAGCAGTACTTC	CASSSTRIGYEQYF
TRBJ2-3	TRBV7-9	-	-	TGTGCCAGCAGCCCCAAGGATACGCAGTATTTT	CASSPKDTQYF
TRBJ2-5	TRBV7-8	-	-	TGTGCCAGCAGCTTTCGTCGGAGGGAGACCCAGTACTTC	CASSFRRRETQYF
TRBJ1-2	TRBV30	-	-	TGTGCCTGGAGTGTAACCCGACATGGCTACACCTTC	CAWSVTRHGYTF
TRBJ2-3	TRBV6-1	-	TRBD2	TGTGCCAGCAACGGTCGGCCGAGGACTAGCGGGAGTCCAGATACGCAGTATTTT	CASNGRPRTSGSPDTQYF
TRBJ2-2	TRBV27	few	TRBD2	TGTGCCACCAAGACTAGCGGGAGGATTCCCGGGGAGCTGTTTTTT	CATKTSGRIPGELFF
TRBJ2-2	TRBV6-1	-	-	TGTGCCAGCAGGGACTTACAGGGCAGCGGGGAGCTGTTTTTT	CASRDLQGSGELFF
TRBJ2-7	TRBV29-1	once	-	TGCAGCGTTGAAAGGTCCAGGGGCTACGAGCAGTACTTC	CSVERSRGYEQYF
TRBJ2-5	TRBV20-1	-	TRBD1	TGCAGTGGGTCGACAGGGGGCATGGAGACCCAGTACTTC	CSGSTGGMETQYF
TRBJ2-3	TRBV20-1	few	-	TGCAGTGCTAGACCCGGAGGCCCGACTAGCACAGATACGCAGTATTTT	CSARPGGPTSTDTQYF
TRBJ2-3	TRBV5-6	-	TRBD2	TGTGCCAGCAGCTATCTAGCGGCCACAGATACGCAGTATTTT	CASSYLAATDTQYF
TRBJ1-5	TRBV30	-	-	TGTGCCTGGAGTGTACAAGGGTACAATCAGCCCCAGCATTTT	CAWSVQGYNQPQHF
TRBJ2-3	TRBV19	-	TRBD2	TGTGCCAGTAGTATAGACGGAGCGGGGGCCACAGATACGCAGTATTTT	CASSIDGAGATDTQYF
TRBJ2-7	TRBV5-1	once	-	TGCGCCAGCAGCTTGGTGGGAAGCTCCTACGAGCAGTACTTC	CASSLVGSSYEQYF
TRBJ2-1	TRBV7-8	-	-	TGTGCCAGCAGCTTAACCCCTGGGATCTACAATGAGCAGTTCTTC	CASSLTPGIYNEQFF
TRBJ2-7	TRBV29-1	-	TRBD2	TGCAGCGTTGGGCCCCCAAGCGGGATCCGGGACGAGCAGTACTTC	CSVGPPSGIRDEQYF
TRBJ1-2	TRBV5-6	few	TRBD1	TGTGCCAGTCGCAGGGGGGGGTATGGCTACACCTTC	CASRRGGYGYTF
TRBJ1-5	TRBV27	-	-	TGTGCCAGCAGTTCACAGGGTTTAGGGAATCAGCCCCAGCATTTT	CASSSQGLGNQPQHF
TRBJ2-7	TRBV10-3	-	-	TGTGCCATGGGGCTGGGGGTCGAGCAGTACTTC	CAMGLGVEQYF
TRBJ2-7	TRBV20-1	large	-	TGCAGTGCTACCGGGACAAATACCTACGAGCAGTACTTC	CSATGTNTYEQYF
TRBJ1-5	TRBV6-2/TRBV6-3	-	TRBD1	TGTGCCAGCAGTACAGGGGCCGGTCAGCCCCAGCATTTT	CASSTGAGQPQHF
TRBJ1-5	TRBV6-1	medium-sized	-	TGTGCCAGCAGTACCGGGGCGAGCAATCAGCCCCAGCATTTT	CASSTGASNQPQHF
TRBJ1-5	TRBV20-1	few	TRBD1	TGCAGTGCTAGAGACGACAGGGGGAGCAATCAGCCCCAGCATTTT	CSARDDRGSNQPQHF
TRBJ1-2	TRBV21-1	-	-	TGTGCCAGCAGCAAAGGTGCCAGTTCGGGCTATGGCTACACCTTC	CASSKGASSGYGYTF
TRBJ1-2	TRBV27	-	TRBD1	TGTGCCAGCAGTTCTACAGGGGGCTATGGCTACACCTTC	CASSSTGGYGYTF
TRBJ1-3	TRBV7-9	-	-	TGTGCCAGCAGCCCCGGACGGAGCACTGGAAACACCATATATTTT	CASSPGRSTGNTIYF
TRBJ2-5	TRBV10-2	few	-	TGCGCCAGCAGGCCCAATGAGACCCAGTACTTC	CASRPNETQYF
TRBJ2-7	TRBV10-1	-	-	TGCGCCAGTGCTAGGGGGACGGGATACGAGCAGTACTTC	CASARGTGYEQYF
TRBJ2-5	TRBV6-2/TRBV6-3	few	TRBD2	TGTGCCAGCAGTTACCACCGTGGCATCCAGCGGGAGAGGGTGGGGCAAGAGACCCAGTACTTC	CASSYHRGIQRERVGQETQYF
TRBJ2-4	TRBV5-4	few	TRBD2	TGTGCCAGCAGCTTGAGGGGCAGACCGGGACTAGCGGGAAACATTCAGTACTTC	CASSLRGRPGLAGNIQYF
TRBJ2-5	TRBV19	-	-	TGTGCCAGTAGTATTTCGGGACAAGCCCCCCGTGAGACCCAGTACTTC	CASSISGQAPRETQYF
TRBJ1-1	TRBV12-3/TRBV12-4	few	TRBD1	TGTGCCAGCAGCCCAGGGGGCCATGTTATCAACACTGAAGCTTTCTTT	CASSPGGHVINTEAFF